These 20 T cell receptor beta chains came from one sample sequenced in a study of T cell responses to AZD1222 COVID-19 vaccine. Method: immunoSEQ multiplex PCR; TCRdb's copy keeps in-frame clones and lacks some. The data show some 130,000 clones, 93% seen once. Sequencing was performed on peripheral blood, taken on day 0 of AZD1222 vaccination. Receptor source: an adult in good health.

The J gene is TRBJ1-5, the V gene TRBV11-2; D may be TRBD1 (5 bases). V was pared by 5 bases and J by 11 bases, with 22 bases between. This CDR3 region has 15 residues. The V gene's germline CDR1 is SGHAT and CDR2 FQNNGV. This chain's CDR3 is CASSHPSGAARAQHF. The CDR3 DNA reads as TGTGCCAGCAGCCATCCCAGTGGGGCGGCCAGGGCCCAGCATTTT. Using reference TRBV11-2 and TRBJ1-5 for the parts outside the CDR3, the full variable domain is EAGVAQSPRYKIIEKRQSVAFWCNPISGHATLYWYQQILGQGPKLLIQFQNNGVVDDSQLPKDRFSAERLKGVDSTLKIQPAKLEDSAVYLCASSHPSGAARAQHFGDGTRLSIL.

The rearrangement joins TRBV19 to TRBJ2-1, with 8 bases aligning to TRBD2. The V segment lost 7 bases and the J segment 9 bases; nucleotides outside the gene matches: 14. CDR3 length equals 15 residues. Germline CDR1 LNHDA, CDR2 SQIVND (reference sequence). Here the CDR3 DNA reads TGTGCCAGTACCCCGACCGGGAGTAGCGGGACTGAGCAGTTCTTC. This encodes CASTPTGSSGTEQFF.

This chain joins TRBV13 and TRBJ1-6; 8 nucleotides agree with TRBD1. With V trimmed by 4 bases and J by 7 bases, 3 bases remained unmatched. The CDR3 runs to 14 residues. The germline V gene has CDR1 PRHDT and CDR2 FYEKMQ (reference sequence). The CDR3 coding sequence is TGTGCCAGCAGCTCCCGACAGGGGAATTCACCCCTCCACTTT. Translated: CASSSRQGNSPLHF.

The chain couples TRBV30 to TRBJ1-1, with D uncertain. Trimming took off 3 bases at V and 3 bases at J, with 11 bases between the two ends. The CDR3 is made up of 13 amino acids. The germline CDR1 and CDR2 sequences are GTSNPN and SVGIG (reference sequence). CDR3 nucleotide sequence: TGTGCCTGGAGGGTTTGGGTAGACACTGAAGCTTTCTTT. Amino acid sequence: CAWRVWVDTEAFF.

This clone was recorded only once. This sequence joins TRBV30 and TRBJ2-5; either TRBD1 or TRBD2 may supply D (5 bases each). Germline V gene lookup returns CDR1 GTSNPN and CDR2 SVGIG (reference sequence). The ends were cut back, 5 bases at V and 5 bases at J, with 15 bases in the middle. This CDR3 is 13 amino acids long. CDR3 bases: TGTGCCTGGGAATCTCAGGGAGAGGAGACCCAGTACTTC. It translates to CAWESQGEETQYF.

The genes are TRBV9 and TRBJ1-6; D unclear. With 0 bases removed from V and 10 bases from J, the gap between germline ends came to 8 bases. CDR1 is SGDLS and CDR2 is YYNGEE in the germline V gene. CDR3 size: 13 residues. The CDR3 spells CASSVELLSPLHF. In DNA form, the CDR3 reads TGTGCCAGCAGCGTAGAGCTGCTCTCACCCCTCCACTTT.

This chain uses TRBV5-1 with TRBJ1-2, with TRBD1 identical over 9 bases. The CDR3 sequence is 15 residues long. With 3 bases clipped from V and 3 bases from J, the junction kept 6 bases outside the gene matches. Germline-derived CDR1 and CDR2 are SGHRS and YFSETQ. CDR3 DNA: TGCGCCAGCAGCTACGGGACAGGGCTAGACTATGGCTACACCTTC. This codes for CASSYGTGLDYGYTF.

CDR3 nucleotide sequence: TGTGCCAGCAGTTCGGGACTAGCGGGGATTTCCTACGAGCAGTACTTC. Amino acid sequence: CASSSGLAGISYEQYF. The chain employs TRBV27 and TRBJ2-7; 13 positions agree with TRBD2. Germline assignment: CDR1 MNHEY and CDR2 SMNVEV (reference sequence). V dropped 4 bases and J dropped 1; count of bases not matched to a gene: 4. The CDR3 runs to 16 residues.

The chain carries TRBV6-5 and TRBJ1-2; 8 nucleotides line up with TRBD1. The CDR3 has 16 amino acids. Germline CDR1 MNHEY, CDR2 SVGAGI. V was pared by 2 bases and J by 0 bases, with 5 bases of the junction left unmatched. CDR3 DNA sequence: TGTGCCAGCAGTTACCACCGGGACAGGACTAACTATGGCTACACCTTC. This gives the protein CASSYHRDRTNYGYTF.

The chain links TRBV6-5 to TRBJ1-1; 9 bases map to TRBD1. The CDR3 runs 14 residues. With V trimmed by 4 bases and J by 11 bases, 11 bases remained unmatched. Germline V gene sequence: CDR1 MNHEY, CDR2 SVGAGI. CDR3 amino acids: CASSLNEGQGEAFF. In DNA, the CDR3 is TGTGCCAGCAGTTTGAACGAGGGACAGGGAGAGGCTTTCTTT.

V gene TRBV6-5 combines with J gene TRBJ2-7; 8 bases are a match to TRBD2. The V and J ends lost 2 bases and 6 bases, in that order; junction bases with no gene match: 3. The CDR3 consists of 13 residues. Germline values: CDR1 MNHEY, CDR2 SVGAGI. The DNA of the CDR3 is TGTGCCAGCAGTTACCTAGCGGGCCCCGAGCAGTACTTC. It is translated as CASSYLAGPEQYF.

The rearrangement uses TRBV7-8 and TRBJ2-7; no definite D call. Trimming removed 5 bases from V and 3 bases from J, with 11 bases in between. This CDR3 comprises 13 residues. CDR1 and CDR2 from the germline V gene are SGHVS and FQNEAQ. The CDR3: CASSPRTLYEQYF. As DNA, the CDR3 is TGTGCCAGCAGCCCGAGGACCCTCTACGAGCAGTACTTC.

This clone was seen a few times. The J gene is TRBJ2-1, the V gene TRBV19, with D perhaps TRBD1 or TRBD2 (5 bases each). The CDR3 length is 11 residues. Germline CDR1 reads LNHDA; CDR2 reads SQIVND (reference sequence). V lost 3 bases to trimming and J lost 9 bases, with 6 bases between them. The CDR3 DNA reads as TGTGCCAGTAGTATGGGGGTTGAGCAGTTCTTC. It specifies CASSMGVEQFF.

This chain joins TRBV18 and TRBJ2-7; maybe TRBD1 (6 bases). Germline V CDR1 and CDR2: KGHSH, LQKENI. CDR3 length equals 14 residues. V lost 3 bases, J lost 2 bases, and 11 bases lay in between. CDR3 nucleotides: TGTGCCAGCTCACCCGGGACAACTACCTACGAGCAGTACTTC. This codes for CASSPGTTTYEQYF.

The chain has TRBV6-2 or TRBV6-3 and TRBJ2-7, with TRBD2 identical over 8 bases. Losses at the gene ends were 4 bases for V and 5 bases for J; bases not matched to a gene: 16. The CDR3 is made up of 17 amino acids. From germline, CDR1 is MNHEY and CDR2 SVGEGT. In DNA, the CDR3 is TGTGCCAGCAGTTTCATTCGGGGGGGGAGTACCCTCCACGAGCAGTACTTC. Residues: CASSFIRGGSTLHEQYF.

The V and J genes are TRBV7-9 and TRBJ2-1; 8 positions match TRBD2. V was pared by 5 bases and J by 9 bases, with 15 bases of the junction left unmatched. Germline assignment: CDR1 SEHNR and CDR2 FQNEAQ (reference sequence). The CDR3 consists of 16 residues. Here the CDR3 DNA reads TGTGCCAGCAGCCCGAGAGTGTCGGGGGGGCCGGGTGAGCAGTTCTTC. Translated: CASSPRVSGGPGEQFF.

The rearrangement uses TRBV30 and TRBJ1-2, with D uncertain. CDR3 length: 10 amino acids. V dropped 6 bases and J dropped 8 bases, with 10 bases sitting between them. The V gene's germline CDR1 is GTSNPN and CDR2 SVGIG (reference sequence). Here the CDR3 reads CACRFGGYTF. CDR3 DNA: TGTGCCTGCCGGTTCGGAGGCTACACCTTC.

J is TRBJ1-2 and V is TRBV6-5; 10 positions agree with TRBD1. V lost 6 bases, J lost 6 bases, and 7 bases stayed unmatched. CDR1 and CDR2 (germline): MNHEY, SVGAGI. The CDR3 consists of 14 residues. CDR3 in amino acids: CASRDPGQGHGYTF. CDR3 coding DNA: TGTGCCAGCAGAGATCCGGGACAGGGGCATGGCTACACCTTC.

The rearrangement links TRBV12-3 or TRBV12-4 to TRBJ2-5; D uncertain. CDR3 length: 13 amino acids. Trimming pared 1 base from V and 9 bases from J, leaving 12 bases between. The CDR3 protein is CASSLGGNRAQYF. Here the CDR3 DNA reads TGTGCCAGCAGTTTAGGTGGAAATCGAGCCCAGTACTTC.

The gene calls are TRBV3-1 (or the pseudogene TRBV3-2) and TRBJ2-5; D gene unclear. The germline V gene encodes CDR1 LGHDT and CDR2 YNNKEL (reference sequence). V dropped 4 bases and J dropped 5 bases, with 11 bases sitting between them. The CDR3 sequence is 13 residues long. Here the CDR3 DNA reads TGTGCCAGCAGCCCGATTGGAAGGGAGACCCAGTACTTC. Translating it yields CASSPIGRETQYF.